This is a list of T cell receptor beta chains from one sample in a study of blood T cell repertoires in COVID-19. The repertoire was sequenced with immunoSEQ multiplex PCR; TCRdb's copy has only in-frame clones and lacks some. The table includes approximately 150,000 clones, approximately 86% detected once. The sequenced sample was peripheral blood. Every receptor here comes from a woman over 75 with COVID-19, enrolled during active disease. Both conserved end residues are trimmed from each CDR3. The D gene is left open where the match is weak.

ASNSLLPENTGYT,TRBV28,.,13
ASSAGGSGGYNEQF,TRBV9,TRBD2,14
ATSRKIAGSRETQY,TRBV15,TRBD2,14
ASSLNPGEETQY,TRBV5-1,.,12
ASSSQGGDTEAF,TRBV3-1/TRBV3-2,.,12
ASSPNRGLYT,TRBV5-8,TRBD1,10
ASSGSGSTDTQY,TRBV28,.,12
ASSREWETQY,TRBV2,.,10
ASSPRRDRVGYT,TRBV5-4,TRBD1,12
ASSLGTSGSGRSAYEQY,TRBV7-7,TRBD2,17
ASKFEGARTEAF,TRBV5-1,.,12
ATSRSGNTIY,TRBV15,.,10
ASSPMITGIGNTEAF,TRBV18,.,15
SASSGRAPDTQY,TRBV20-1,TRBD2,12
ASSLFSGAKNIQY,TRBV5-1,.,13
ASSLPSGSDNEQF,TRBV9,TRBD2,13
ASSLTQLNNSPLH,TRBV7-9,.,13
ASSVGWRTEAF,TRBV9,.,11
ASSSRAGINTEAF,TRBV7-9,.,13
ASSQVQGTSGSPPRI,TRBV4-1,TRBD2,15
ASSAGGTLRDEQF,TRBV2,TRBD2,13
ASSSPGLAGGTGELF,TRBV5-4,TRBD2,15